What follows are 27 T cell receptor beta chains derived from one specimen sequenced in a study of shared clonotypes between healthy human individuals. The data were produced by immunoSEQ multiplex PCR, yet TCRdb's version contains in-frame clones alone and is incomplete. The repertoire consists of over a million clones, with approximately 97% occurring once and the leading ten covering 1% to 1.5%. Source material: naive CD4+ T cells sorted from blood. As for subset: CD45RA+ positively selected. The receptor source for this set is a man aged 30 to 39 in good health.

The chain recombines TRBV9 with TRBJ2-1; D uncertain. V lost 2 bases, J lost 0 bases, and 12 bases lay in between. The CDR3 is 16 residues long. Germline CDR1 reads SGDLS; CDR2 reads YYNGEE. The CDR3 region has the DNA TGTGCCAGCAGCGTGTTTGGCGGATACTCCTACAATGAGCAGTTCTTC. This encodes CASSVFGGYSYNEQFF. Full variable domain (rest looked up from reference TRBV9 and TRBJ2-1): DSGVTQTPKHLITATGQRVTLRCSPRSGDLSVYWYQQSLDQGLQFLIQYYNGEERAKGNILERFSAQQFPDLHSELNLSSLELGDSALYFCASSVFGGYSYNEQFFGPGTRLTVL.

The chain has TRBV18 and TRBJ2-7; TRBD1 is a possible D gene (6 bases). CDR1 and CDR2 from the germline V gene are KGHSH and LQKENI. V was cut by 4 bases and J by 1 base, with 11 bases left in between. The CDR3 has 14 residues. CDR3 amino acids: CASSRQETSYEQYF. DNA for the CDR3: TGTGCCAGCTCACGACAGGAGACGTCCTACGAGCAGTACTTC.

The chain couples TRBV6-5 to TRBJ2-5; D is possibly TRBD2 (6 bases). The CDR3 spans 14 residues. Looked up from germline, CDR1 is MNHEY and CDR2 is SVGAGI. The ends were cut back, 0 bases at V and 9 bases at J, with 14 bases in the middle. The CDR3 DNA reads TGTGCCAGCAGTTACTCGAGACGGGGGAAGGCCCAGTACTTC. It codes for CASSYSRRGKAQYF.

This clone was seen once. The chain combines TRBV18 with TRBJ1-2; 7 nucleotides line up with TRBD1. Germline V gives CDR1 KGHSH, CDR2 LQKENI. Trimming removed 4 bases from V and 7 bases from J; junction bases left unmatched: 9. The CDR3 is 14 residues long. The DNA of the CDR3 is TGTGCCAGCTCACTGACCGACAGGGCCTCTGGCTACACCTTC. Its protein product is CASSLTDRASGYTF.

The chain combines TRBV29-1 with TRBJ2-7; D may be TRBD1 (6 bases). V lost 3 bases and J 4 bases, leaving 22 bases between the germline ends. Germline V lookup: CDR1 SQVTM, CDR2 ANQGSEA. The CDR3 runs to 16 residues. CDR3 loop: CSVDPGWWGPGYEQYF. The CDR3 bases are TGCAGCGTTGATCCCGGGTGGTGGGGGCCGGGTTACGAGCAGTACTTC.

This chain joins TRBV14 and TRBJ2-3, with D uncertain. CDR1 SGHDN and CDR2 FVKESK come from the germline V gene. CDR3 length equals 14 residues. V shed 2 bases and J shed 4 bases, with 10 bases lying between them. The CDR3 is CASSQLPAADTQYF. CDR3 nucleotide sequence: TGTGCCAGCAGCCAACTACCAGCTGCAGATACGCAGTATTTT.

J is TRBJ2-7 and V is TRBV10-3, with D perhaps assigned TRBD1 or TRBD2 (8 bases each). The CDR3 spans 14 residues. The germline V and J ends were trimmed by 11 bases and 3 bases, with 20 bases remaining between them. CDR1 and CDR2 (germline): ENHRY, SYGVKD. CDR3 in DNA: TGTGCCGCCGGGGGGGCTGGACAGGGCTACGAGCAGTACTTC. Protein product: CAAGGAGQGYEQYF.

The V gene is TRBV6-5, the J gene TRBJ1-5; D gene uncertain. V lost 8 bases and J lost 4, with 9 bases in between. In germline, CDR1 is MNHEY, CDR2 SVGAGI. This CDR3 comprises 12 residues. This CDR3 reads CASGPPNQPQHF. In nucleotides, the CDR3 is TGTGCCAGCGGACCGCCAAATCAGCCCCAGCATTTT.

J is TRBJ2-7 and V is TRBV6-5, with D possibly TRBD2 on 6 matching bases. This CDR3 is 14 amino acids long. The V end lost 8 bases, the J end lost 4 bases, and 18 bases lay between the germline ends. Germline assignment: CDR1 MNHEY and CDR2 SVGAGI. The CDR3 sequence is CASLLEGGFYEQYF. The DNA of the CDR3 is TGTGCCAGCCTCTTGGAGGGTGGGTTTTACGAGCAGTACTTC.

The gene calls are TRBV2 and TRBJ2-7; possible D gene TRBD2, 6 bases. The CDR3 consists of 14 residues. V was clipped by 6 bases and J by 2 bases, with 14 bases between them. Per the germline V gene, CDR1 is SNHLY and CDR2 is FYNNEI. The CDR3 nucleotides read TGTGCCAGCAGACTAGGTAGCGGCGCCTACGAGCAGTACTTC. Amino acid sequence: CASRLGSGAYEQYF.

This chain joins TRBV5-8 and TRBJ1-5; D remains unclear. V lost 2 bases and J lost 0, with 3 bases in between. Per germline, CDR1 SGHTS and CDR2 YDEGEE. The length of the CDR3 is 13 residues. The chain's CDR3 is CASSFSSNQPQHF. CDR3 in DNA: TGTGCCAGCAGCTTTAGTAGCAATCAGCCCCAGCATTTT. Drawing the rest from reference TRBV5-8 and TRBJ1-5, the complete variable domain is EAGVTQSPTHLIKTRGQQATLRCSPISGHTSVYWYQQALGLGLQFLLWYDEGEERNRGNFPPRFSGRQFPNYSSELNVNALELEDSALYLCASSFSSNQPQHFGDGTRLSIL.

This sequence joins TRBV9 and TRBJ2-7; 8 bases match TRBD1. Trimming removed 4 bases from V and 1 base from J; junction bases left unmatched: 10. Germline CDR1 reads SGDLS; CDR2 reads YYNGEE. This CDR3 has 16 amino acids. CDR3 in DNA: TGTGCCAGCAGCCCGGGGTGGACAGGGATATCCTACGAGCAGTACTTC. This codes for CASSPGWTGISYEQYF.

The V call is TRBV7-2, the J call TRBJ1-2; D unresolved. Trimming took off 3 bases at V and 6 bases at J, with 11 bases between the two ends. CDR1 and CDR2 from the germline V gene are SGHTA and FQGNSA. The CDR3 extends over 13 amino acids. The CDR3 protein is CASSFSYSDGYTF. In DNA form, the CDR3 reads TGTGCCAGCAGCTTTAGTTACTCCGATGGCTACACCTTC.

The chain uses TRBV2 and TRBJ2-3, with TRBD2 matching over 8 bases. V gave up 2 bases and J gave up 1 base; unmatched junction bases: 20. The CDR3 extends over 21 amino acids. Germline assignment: CDR1 SNHLY and CDR2 FYNNEI. The CDR3 nucleotides read TGTGCCAGCAGTGAAAGGGCGTGGGCGGGACTAGATACCGTTGGCACAGATACGCAGTATTTT. Encoded protein: CASSERAWAGLDTVGTDTQYF.

The count of this clone is one. J is TRBJ2-1 and V is TRBV18; D perhaps matches TRBD1 (8 bases). V dropped 4 bases and J dropped 0 bases, with 31 bases sitting between them. This CDR3 spans 22 amino acids. In germline, CDR1 is KGHSH, CDR2 LQKENI. As DNA, the CDR3 is TGTGCCAGCTCACGAGGGTCGGGGGGAAACGGACAGGGCCTAAGCTCCTACAATGAGCAGTTCTTC. Its protein is CASSRGSGGNGQGLSSYNEQFF.

The chain links TRBV7-2 to TRBJ2-1, with 8 positions matching TRBD2. The CDR3 is 15 amino acids. V trimming: 3 bases; J trimming: 4 bases; junction bases outside the gene matches: 5. In germline, CDR1 is SGHTA, CDR2 FQGNSA. DNA for the CDR3: TGTGCCAGCAGCTTCGGAGCGGGAGCTTACAATGAGCAGTTCTTC. Its translation is CASSFGAGAYNEQFF.

The CDR3 coding sequence is TGTGCCAGCAGTTCCTCTTGGTCCAACTACGAGCAGTACTTC. This sequence encodes CASSSSWSNYEQYF. This chain uses TRBV28 with TRBJ2-7; D not resolved. The CDR3 extends over 14 amino acids. Trimming cost V 4 bases and J 3 bases, with 13 bases left between them. From germline, CDR1 is MDHEN and CDR2 SYDVKM. Full variable domain (outside the CDR3, taken from reference TRBV28 and TRBJ2-7): DVKVTQSSRYLVKRTGEKVFLECVQDMDHENMFWYRQDPGLGLRLIYFSYDVKMKEKGDIPEGYSVSREKKERFSLILESASTNQTSMYLCASSSSWSNYEQYFGPGTRLTVT.

The V and J genes are TRBV19 and TRBJ1-5; D is undetermined. Trimming left V 3 bases short and J 4 bases short, with 13 bases between. This CDR3 is 15 amino acids long. The germline V gene has CDR1 LNHDA and CDR2 SQIVND (reference sequence). CDR3 bases: TGTGCCAGTAGTATCTTCGGACGGCAAAATCAGCCCCAGCATTTT. Its translation: CASSIFGRQNQPQHF. Drawing the rest from reference TRBV19 and TRBJ1-5, the complete variable domain is DGGITQSPKYLFRKEGQNVTLSCEQNLNHDAMYWYRQDPGQGLRLIYYSQIVNDFQKGDIAEGYSVSREKKESFPLTVTSAQKNPTAFYLCASSIFGRQNQPQHFGDGTRLSIL.

J is TRBJ2-7 and V is TRBV28; the D gene is possibly TRBD1 (5 bases). CDR3 length: 16 amino acids. The V and J ends lost 0 bases and 0 bases respectively, with 12 bases between them. In germline, CDR1 is MDHEN, CDR2 SYDVKM. This chain's CDR3 is CASSLWGRMSSYEQYF. The CDR3 nucleotides read TGTGCCAGCAGTTTATGGGGGCGGATGAGCTCCTACGAGCAGTACTTC.

V and J are TRBV18 and TRBJ1-2; possible D gene TRBD1, 5 bases. This CDR3 has 14 amino acids. Between the trimmed V and J ends, which lost 3 bases and 2 bases, there was a span of 10 bases. Germline CDR1 KGHSH, CDR2 LQKENI. This CDR3 reads CASSPDSSNYGYTF. The CDR3 nucleotides are TGTGCCAGCTCACCCGACAGTTCCAACTATGGCTACACCTTC.

The chain carries TRBV6-6 and TRBJ2-1, with 8 positions matching TRBD2. Trimming took 8 bases from V and 2 from J; bases not matched to a gene: 5. CDR1 is MNHNY, CDR2 SVGAGI, per germline (reference sequence). CDR3 length: 14 amino acids. CDR3 sequence: CASCRGGAYNEQFF. The CDR3 DNA is TGTGCCAGCTGCCGGGGGGGCGCCTACAATGAGCAGTTCTTC.

The gene calls are TRBV10-1 and TRBJ2-7; 10 bases are a match to TRBD1. V dropped 5 bases and J dropped 2; count of bases not matched to a gene: 6. Germline V gene lookup returns CDR1 WNHNN and CDR2 SYGVQD (reference sequence). The CDR3 is made up of 15 amino acids. The CDR3 sequence is CASSPAGTGAYEQYF. The CDR3 DNA sequence: TGCGCCAGCAGTCCCGCCGGGACAGGGGCCTACGAGCAGTACTTC.

This chain joins TRBV6-1 and TRBJ1-2; D is uncertain. Trimming took off 1 base at V and 4 bases at J, with 7 bases between the two ends. The CDR3 loop spans 13 amino acids. Germline V gene sequence: CDR1 MNHNS, CDR2 SASEGT. CDR3 amino acids: CASSEVGVYGYTF. CDR3 nucleotides: TGTGCCAGCAGTGAAGTGGGAGTCTATGGCTACACCTTC.

The V and J genes are TRBV5-4 and TRBJ2-6; tentative D call: TRBD1 (6 bases). V lost 3 bases and J 1 base, leaving 17 bases between the germline ends. This CDR3 region has 18 residues. CDR1 and CDR2 (germline): SGHNT, YYREEE (reference sequence). The CDR3 DNA sequence: TGTGCCAGCAGCTATCCGACAGGTGGGAATTCTGGGGCCAACGTCCTGACTTTC. The encoded protein is CASSYPTGGNSGANVLTF.

This chain connects TRBV11-2 to TRBJ2-7, with D perhaps assigned TRBD1 or TRBD2 (6 bases each). The CDR3 has 19 residues. From germline, CDR1 is SGHAT and CDR2 FQNNGV. V lost 0 bases to trimming and J lost 2 bases, with 23 bases between them. The DNA of the CDR3 is TGTGCCAGCAGCTTAGATAGGGGGGCGGGAAAGTGGGCTCCCTACGAGCAGTACTTC. Its translation is CASSLDRGAGKWAPYEQYF.

In the case of this clone: This specimen includes other DNA sequences encoding the same CDR3. The rearrangement joins TRBV5-1 to TRBJ2-3; D possibly corresponds to TRBD2 (5 bases). Germline V lookup: CDR1 SGHRS, CDR2 YFSETQ. This CDR3 region has 15 residues. V was shortened by 0 bases and J by 1 base, with 9 bases between the two germline ends. For the CDR3, the DNA is TGCGCCAGCAGCTTGGGAGGGCGGGGCACAGATACGCAGTATTTT. This encodes CASSLGGRGTDTQYF.

This chain connects TRBV11-2 to TRBJ1-2, with D possibly matching TRBD1 (5 bases). There are 13 residues in the CDR3. Per the germline V gene, CDR1 is SGHAT and CDR2 is FQNNGV. V was cut by 5 bases and J by 4 bases, with 11 bases left in between. The DNA for the CDR3 is TGTGCCAGCAGCCCCTCCGGGGCCTATGGCTACACCTTC. Translating it yields CASSPSGAYGYTF.